These 20 T cell receptor beta chains were all obtained from the same sample, sequenced in a study of radiation and T cells in renal cell carcinoma. This sample's time point: blood 2 weeks post-SBRT. Treatment given: 15 Gy SBRT to primary tumor, nephrectomy 4 weeks later. TCRdb's table, derived via immunoSEQ multiplex PCR, lists solely in-frame clones and lacks some. The profile shows about 65,000 clones, roughly four fifths of them singletons. Source: blood, taken from a patient whose treatment included radiotherapy and nephrectomy. The receptors here all came from a man aged 60-69 years with renal cell carcinoma.

The genes are TRBV25-1 and TRBJ1-4; D is unresolved. Trimming cost V 5 bases and J 8 bases, with 9 bases left between them. This CDR3 spans 12 amino acids. Germline CDR1 and CDR2: MGHDK and SYGVNS. The CDR3 region is CASSYRFEKLFF. Written as DNA, the CDR3 is TGTGCCAGCAGTTACAGATTCGAAAAACTGTTTTTT. Supplemented by reference TRBV25-1 and TRBJ1-4, the full variable domain reads EADIYQTPRYLVIGTGKKITLECSQTMGHDKMYWYQQDPGMELHLIHYSYGVNSTEKGDLSSESTVSRIRTEHFPLTLESARPSHTSQYLCASSYRFEKLFFGSGTQLSVL.

The gene calls are TRBV7-2 and TRBJ2-3; no clear D. This CDR3 has 13 amino acids. Germline loops: CDR1 SGHTA, CDR2 FQGNSA. V was pared by 5 bases and J by 6 bases, with 12 bases between. The CDR3, as DNA: TGTGCCAGCAGCCCGGTCTTCGGGGATACGCAGTATTTT. It encodes CASSPVFGDTQYF.

The chain carries TRBV9 and TRBJ2-2, with no clear D. V was trimmed by 0 bases and J by 7 bases, leaving 4 bases between them. CDR3 length equals 12 residues. Germline CDR1 and CDR2: SGDLS and YYNGEE. The CDR3 DNA follows: TGTGCCAGCAGCGTAGTTGGCGGGGAGCTGTTTTTT. It is translated as CASSVVGGELFF.

This chain connects TRBV7-2 to TRBJ1-3, with 8 bases fitting TRBD1. The germline V gene has CDR1 SGHTA and CDR2 FQGNSA. V shed 1 base, J shed 0 bases, and the junction held 5 bases outside the gene matches. The CDR3 has 17 amino acids. CDR3: CASSLVGTGHSGNTIYF. CDR3 bases: TGTGCCAGCAGCTTAGTAGGGACAGGCCACTCTGGAAACACCATATATTTT.

The J gene is TRBJ1-4, the V gene TRBV5-8; the D is unclear. Deletions cut 0 bases from V and 7 bases from J, with 10 bases between. Germline values: CDR1 SGHTS, CDR2 YDEGEE. The CDR3 length is 14 residues. The CDR3 region is CASSLGQYSEKLFF. The CDR3 region has the DNA TGTGCCAGCAGCTTGGGGCAGTACAGTGAAAAACTGTTTTTT.

This clone was picked up a small number of times. The CDR3 DNA sequence: TGTGCCAGCAGTAGAGGGACTAGCGGGAGCTACGAGCAGTACGTC. This codes for CASSRGTSGSYEQYV. The chain is built from TRBV27 and TRBJ2-7, with TRBD2 matching 14 bases. Germline CDR1 reads MNHEY; CDR2 reads SMNVEV (reference sequence). The CDR3 is made up of 15 amino acids. J was trimmed by 3 bases and V by 5 bases; bases with no gene match: 3.

The chain has TRBV5-1 and TRBJ2-1, with 9 bases matching TRBD2. The CDR3 length is 14 residues. J gave up 8 bases and V 2 bases, and 5 bases lay outside the gene matches. The germline CDR1 and CDR2 sequences are SGHRS and YFSETQ. This CDR3 reads CASSFSGSKDEQFF. The DNA of the CDR3 is TGCGCCAGCAGCTTTAGCGGGAGTAAAGATGAGCAGTTCTTC.

This clone was recorded a few times. This rearrangement joins TRBV2 to TRBJ1-1; D might be TRBD1 (6 bases). The CDR3 is made up of 15 amino acids. Germline lookup yields CDR1 SNHLY and CDR2 FYNNEI. V lost 4 bases to trimming and J lost 5 bases, with 17 bases between them. CDR3 nucleotides: TGTGCCAGCAGTGGGACAGCAACACGGCGTACTGAAGCTTTCTTT. This translates into CASSGTATRRTEAFF.

A single count supports this clone. DNA for the CDR3: TGTGCCAGCAGCTTGATCTATCTGGGGGCGTCTGGAAACACCATATATTTT. It specifies CASSLIYLGASGNTIYF. The chain recombines TRBV5-6 with TRBJ1-3; a weak D match, TRBD1 (6 bases). Germline-derived CDR1 and CDR2 are SGHDT and YYEEEE. V shed 1 base and J shed 1 base, with 15 bases lying between them. The CDR3 length is 17 residues.

The rearrangement uses TRBV6-1 and TRBJ2-7, with TRBD2 identical over 15 bases. CDR1 and CDR2 from the germline V gene are MNHNS and SASEGT. The CDR3 length is 16 residues. The trim removed 3 bases at V and 6 bases at J, leaving 6 bases unmatched. The CDR3 bases are TGTGCCAGCAGTGAGCAGGGACTAGCGGGGGGAGGCGAGCAGTACTTC. Its protein is CASSEQGLAGGGEQYF.

A remark on this clone: Distinct nucleotide sequences in the sample also encode this CDR3. The V gene is TRBV18, the J gene TRBJ2-5; D is unresolved. Germline V gene data show CDR1 as KGHSH and CDR2 as LQKENI. V was clipped by 2 bases and J by 1 base, with 5 bases between them. CDR3 length equals 13 residues. The CDR3 region is CASSPGLQETQYF. The CDR3 coding sequence is TGTGCCAGCTCACCAGGCCTCCAAGAGACCCAGTACTTC.

CDR3 in amino acids: CASSLATGVNTQYF. CDR3 nucleotides: TGTGCCAGCAGCTTAGCCACGGGAGTAAATACGCAGTATTTT. The chain recombines TRBV7-2 with TRBJ2-3; maybe TRBD2 (6 bases). Germline CDR1 SGHTA, CDR2 FQGNSA. The CDR3 extends over 14 amino acids. V gave up 0 bases and J gave up 7 bases, with 11 bases separating them.

The chain uses TRBV5-5 and TRBJ1-3; TRBD1 is a possible D gene (6 bases). The CDR3 is 18 amino acids. Germline values: CDR1 SGHKS, CDR2 YYEKEE (reference sequence). Deletions cut 4 bases from V and 3 bases from J, with 23 bases between. CDR3 nucleotides: TGTGCCAGCAGCCCGGACAGCCCCGAATTCTTTAGTGGAAACACCATATATTTT. This sequence encodes CASSPDSPEFFSGNTIYF.

V usage is TRBV7-6 and J usage is TRBJ2-7; D is possibly TRBD1 or TRBD2 (5 bases each). V shed 4 bases and J shed 3 bases, with 10 bases lying between them. Germline V gene lookup returns CDR1 SGHVS and CDR2 FNYEAQ. The CDR3 runs to 13 residues. CDR3 sequence (DNA): TGTGCCAGCAGCTGGGACGGAAACTACGAGCAGTACTTC. Protein sequence: CASSWDGNYEQYF.

The V gene is TRBV29-1, the J gene TRBJ2-5; 9 bases agree with TRBD1. Trimming at V came to 7 bases and at J to 4 bases, leaving 16 bases not matched to a gene. The CDR3 has 16 residues. CDR1 is SQVTM, CDR2 ANQGSEA, per germline. CDR3 coding DNA: TGCAGCGCGGACCCACAGGACAGGGGAGGTGGAGAGACCCAGTACTTC. This translates into CSADPQDRGGGETQYF.

The chain uses TRBV30 and TRBJ1-2, with a tentative D call TRBD1 (6 bases). CDR1 GTSNPN and CDR2 SVGIG come from the germline V gene (reference sequence). The CDR3 loop spans 13 amino acids. Trimming took off 0 bases at V and 6 bases at J, with 11 bases between the two ends. The CDR3, as DNA: TGTGCCTGGAGTGTAGGGGGATACCATGGCTACACCTTC. As protein: CAWSVGGYHGYTF. Drawing the rest from reference TRBV30 and TRBJ1-2, the complete variable domain is SQTIHQWPATLVQPVGSPLSLECTVEGTSNPNLYWYRQAAGRGLQLLFYSVGIGQISSEVPQNLSASRPQDRQFILSSKKLLLSDSGFYLCAWSVGGYHGYTFGSGTRLTVV.

This clone was detected only once. The V call is TRBV5-8, the J call TRBJ2-2, with D perhaps TRBD1 (5 bases). V was trimmed by 8 bases and J by 3 bases, leaving 29 bases between them. The CDR3 loop spans 19 amino acids. CDR1 and CDR2 (germline): SGHTS, YDEGEE. The CDR3 DNA follows: TGTGCCAGAGGACCAGGGTACAGCTCACCGAACCTCTACACCGGGGAGCTGTTTTTT. Amino acid sequence: CARGPGYSSPNLYTGELFF. The full variable domain, its missing parts supplied by reference TRBV5-8 and TRBJ2-2, is EAGVTQSPTHLIKTRGQQATLRCSPISGHTSVYWYQQALGLGLQFLLWYDEGEERNRGNFPPRFSGRQFPNYSSELNVNALELEDSALYLCARGPGYSSPNLYTGELFFGEGSRLTVL.

The V call is TRBV19, the J call TRBJ2-5, with 8 bases matching TRBD1. V trimming: 3 bases; J trimming: 5 bases; junction bases outside the gene matches: 8. Germline V gene lookup returns CDR1 LNHDA and CDR2 SQIVND (reference sequence). The CDR3 runs to 15 residues. This chain's CDR3 is CASSIRTGWEETQYF. As DNA, the CDR3 is TGTGCCAGTAGTATCAGGACAGGGTGGGAGGAGACCCAGTACTTC.

This clone has just one count. The chain couples TRBV5-6 to TRBJ2-7; D is unclear. The CDR3 is made up of 15 amino acids. Looked up from germline, CDR1 is SGHDT and CDR2 is YYEEEE. V was shortened by 4 bases and J by 4 bases, with 18 bases between the two germline ends. The CDR3 DNA reads as TGTGCCAGCAGCCTCGTTGGCTACGGAGCTTACGAGCAGTACGTC. Its translation is CASSLVGYGAYEQYV.

This chain uses TRBV6-1 with TRBJ2-1, with D tentatively TRBD1 or TRBD2 (6 bases each). Germline V gene data show CDR1 as MNHNS and CDR2 as SASEGT. Trimming removed 4 bases from V and 5 bases from J, with 18 bases in between. The CDR3 spans 16 residues. Written as DNA, the CDR3 is TGTGCCAGCAGTGTAATACAGGGTTGGACTAACAATGAGCAGTTCTTC. Translated, it gives CASSVIQGWTNNEQFF.